This entry features one TCR beta chain sequence. What it recognizes is unknown. This record comes from a study of T cell responses to AZD1222 COVID-19 vaccine. TCRdb's copy holds only in-frame clones and misses some; the assay was immunoSEQ multiplex PCR. The data contain around 160,000 clones, under 95% of them singletons. Trimming removed 8 bases at V and 2 bases at J, with 10 bases between. Germline V gene data show CDR1 as MNHNY and CDR2 as SVGAGI (reference sequence). This CDR3 has 13 residues. Notes on the study in general: Nearly half of unique spike-specific TCRs reportedly avoided B.1.351 and B.1.1.7 mutated regions.

The sequencing here drew on peripheral blood, taken 28 days after the second AZD1222 dose. This TCR derives from an adult who received the AZD1222 COVID-19 vaccine. J is TRBJ1-5 and V is TRBV6-6; no definite D call. For the CDR3, the DNA is TGTGCCAGCGGTGGTATTGGCAATCAGCCCCAGCATTTT. Protein sequence: CASGGIGNQPQHF.